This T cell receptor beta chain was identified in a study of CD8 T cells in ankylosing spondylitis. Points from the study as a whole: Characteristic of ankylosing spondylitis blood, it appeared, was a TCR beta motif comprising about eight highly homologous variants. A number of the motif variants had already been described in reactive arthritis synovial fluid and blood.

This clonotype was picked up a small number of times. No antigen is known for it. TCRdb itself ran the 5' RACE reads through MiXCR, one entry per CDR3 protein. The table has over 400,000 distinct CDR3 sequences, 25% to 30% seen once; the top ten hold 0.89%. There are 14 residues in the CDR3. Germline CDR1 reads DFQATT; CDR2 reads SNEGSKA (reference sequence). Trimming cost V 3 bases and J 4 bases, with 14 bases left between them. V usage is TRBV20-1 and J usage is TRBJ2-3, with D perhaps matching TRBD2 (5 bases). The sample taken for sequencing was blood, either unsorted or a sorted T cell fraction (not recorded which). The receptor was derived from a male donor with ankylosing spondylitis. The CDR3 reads CSARSTRAADTQYF. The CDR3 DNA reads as TGCAGTGCTAGGTCCACTAGGGCGGCAGATACGCAGTATTTT.